These 14 T cell receptor beta chains were sequenced from one sample in a study of blood T cells in healthy people across ages. Combining a sample-barcoded 5' primer with a J-beta primer mix, a second PCR ran for about 6 to 12 cycles. TCRdb re-called the 5' RACE reads through MiXCR, storing one row per CDR3 protein. This sample has 700,000 or so distinct CDR3 sequences; about 43% occur once, and the top ten carry approximately 29%. Material for sequencing was blood. These TCRs come from a man of 80 years or more in good health.

The V and J genes are TRBV5-1 and TRBJ2-7; tentative D call: TRBD1 (6 bases). The V gene lost 4 bases and the J gene lost 8 bases, with 10 bases spanning the gap. Germline V lookup: CDR1 SGHRS, CDR2 YFSETQ. The CDR3 runs 11 residues. CDR3 sequence reads: CASSTDRQQYF. CDR3 nucleotide sequence: TGCGCCAGCAGCACGGACAGACAGCAGTACTTC.

CDR3 region: CAWKGQNTGELFF. The CDR3 DNA reads TGTGCCTGGAAGGGACAGAACACCGGGGAGCTGTTTTTT. The V gene is TRBV30, the J gene TRBJ2-2, with D tentatively TRBD1 (6 bases). V was clipped by 4 bases and J by 1 base, with 7 bases between them. The CDR3 sequence is 13 residues long. CDR1 is GTSNPN and CDR2 is SVGIG in the germline V gene (reference sequence).

The gene calls are TRBV7-9 and TRBJ2-4, with TRBD1 matching over 10 bases. TRBJ2-7 matches the DNA end more closely, so the J call is doubtful. This CDR3 comprises 16 residues. Germline loops: CDR1 SEHNR, CDR2 FQNEAQ (reference sequence). The chain's CDR3 is CASSLGTGVIDDEQYF. The CDR3 DNA reads as TGTGCCAGCAGCTTGGGGACAGGGGTAATTGACGACGAGCAGTACTTC.

This clonotype was counted ten times or more. An end of the junction differs from the germline gene, which may be a read error. V is TRBV5-1 and J is TRBJ2-3; TRBD1 matches 11 bases. The germline V gene encodes CDR1 SGHRS and CDR2 YFSETQ. The CDR3 is 15 residues long. The CDR3 reads CASSFRTGGADTQYF. For the CDR3, the DNA is TGTGCCAGCAGCTTCCGGACAGGGGGCGCAGATACGCAGTATTTT.

As regards this clonotype: One base away lies a much larger clone, so this may be a sequencing read error. This sequence joins TRBV12-3 or TRBV12-4 and TRBJ2-1; 9 nucleotides line up with TRBD2. The CDR3 runs to 15 residues. Unmatched junction bases numbered 5, after V lost 6 bases and J lost 2 bases. The CDR3: CASRSSGSTYNEQFF. The CDR3, as DNA: TGTGCCAGCAGAAGTAGCGGGAGCACCTACAATGAGCAGTTCTTC.

The V call is TRBV20-1, the J call TRBJ1-6, with TRBD1 matching over 7 bases. The length of the CDR3 is 13 residues. V shed 4 bases, J shed 8 bases, and the junction held 5 bases outside the gene matches. The V gene's germline CDR1 is DFQATT and CDR2 SNEGSKA (reference sequence). The CDR3, as DNA: TGCAGTGCTACCGGGACAGCAGATTCACCCCTCCACTTT. Translating it yields CSATGTADSPLHF.

The chain links TRBV2 to TRBJ2-2, with 7 bases identical to TRBD1. The CDR3 has 15 amino acids. V dropped 8 bases and J dropped 1; count of bases not matched to a gene: 7. Germline V gene data show CDR1 as SNHLY and CDR2 as FYNNEI. The chain's CDR3 is CASRARQGNTGELFF. CDR3 in DNA: TGTGCCAGCCGAGCAAGACAGGGGAACACCGGGGAGCTGTTTTTT. The whole variable domain, filled in from reference TRBV2 and TRBJ2-2, reads EPEVTQTPSHQVTQMGQEVILRCVPISNHLYFYWYRQILGQKVEFLVSFYNNEISEKSEIFDDQFSVERPDGSNFTLKIRSTKLEDSAMYFCASRARQGNTGELFFGEGSRLTVL.

This clonotype showed up just once. The J gene is TRBJ1-1, the V gene TRBV4-1; D perhaps matches TRBD1 (6 bases). This CDR3 is built from 13 residues. CDR1 and CDR2 from the germline V gene are MGHRA and YSYEKL. V was trimmed by 0 bases and J by 8 bases, leaving 10 bases between them. Here the CDR3 reads CASSQDSGQEAFF. Here the CDR3 DNA reads TGCGCCAGCAGCCAAGATTCAGGACAGGAAGCTTTCTTT.

A word on this clonotype: Possible read error: a much larger clone is one base away. The chain employs TRBV20-1 and TRBJ2-5; 7 positions match TRBD2. Germline V gene sequence: CDR1 DFQATT, CDR2 SNEGSKA (reference sequence). This CDR3 has 14 amino acids. J lost 1 base, V lost 5 bases, and 7 bases had no gene match. The CDR3 nucleotides are TGCAGTGCTCAAGCGGGACCGATCCAAGAGACCCAGTACTTC. Amino acid sequence: CSAQAGPIQETQYF.

The chain links TRBV12-3 or TRBV12-4 to TRBJ1-6, with TRBD1 matching over 8 bases. This CDR3 is 15 amino acids long. The ends lost 5 bases at V and 6 bases at J; junction bases unmatched: 6. The CDR3 DNA is TGTGCCAGCAGTGGACAGGGAGGTGGTAATTCACCCCTCCACTTT. Translating gives CASSGQGGGNSPLHF.

The CDR3 spells CASSLGGQWADEQYF. The CDR3, as DNA: TGTGCCAGCAGCCTAGGGGGACAGTGGGCTGACGAGCAGTACTTC. The J gene is TRBJ2-7, the V gene TRBV7-2; 7 bases are shared with TRBD1. Germline CDR1 is SGHTA and CDR2 is FQGNSA. The CDR3 has 15 residues. The ends lost 5 bases at V and 5 bases at J; junction bases unmatched: 12.

The chain is built from TRBV28 and TRBJ2-2, with 7 bases aligning to TRBD1. This CDR3 is 15 amino acids long. Per germline, CDR1 MDHEN and CDR2 SYDVKM. The V gene end was trimmed by 6 bases and the J gene end by 5 bases; junction bases not matched to a gene: 9. CDR3 sequence (DNA): TGTGCCAGCAGCTTTACCGGGACAGAGACCGGGGAGCTGTTTTTT. This encodes CASSFTGTETGELFF.

Here the CDR3 DNA reads TGTGCCAGCAGCCACCCGACAGGGGACTTTTCAGAGACCCAGTACTTC. This sequence encodes CASSHPTGDFSETQYF. The rearrangement joins TRBV28 to TRBJ2-5; TRBD1 matches 8 bases. CDR1 is MDHEN and CDR2 is SYDVKM in the germline V gene. This CDR3 is 16 amino acids long. The V gene end was trimmed by 6 bases and the J gene end by 4 bases; junction bases not matched to a gene: 13.

The V gene is TRBV24-1, the J gene TRBJ2-1; a possible D gene is TRBD2 (6 bases). V was clipped by 0 bases and J by 2 bases, with 10 bases between them. CDR1 KGHDR and CDR2 SFDVKD come from the germline V gene. The CDR3 spans 16 residues. The CDR3 DNA sequence: TGTGCCACCAGTGATTTGAACGGCGGGGCCTACAATGAGCAGTTCTTC. Protein product: CATSDLNGGAYNEQFF.